This T cell receptor beta chain is drawn from a study of shared clonotypes between healthy human individuals. The CDR3 contains 14 residues. V lost 7 bases and J lost 6; bases outside the gene matches: 7. The germline V gene has CDR1 MDHEN and CDR2 SYDVKM. Clones were sequenced by immunoSEQ multiplex PCR, and TCRdb holds only the in-frame ones, with some missing. The sample holds 780,000 or so clones, roughly 72% seen once. Material for sequencing was memory CD4+ T cells sorted from blood. Stated subset: CD45RA-negative fraction. This TCR was recovered from a woman younger than 45 in good health. V is TRBV28 and J is TRBJ1-5; TRBD1 agrees at 9 bases. The DNA of the CDR3 is TGTGCCAGCATCCCGGGACAGGGATCTCAGCCCCAGCATTTT. Translated: CASIPGQGSQPQHF.